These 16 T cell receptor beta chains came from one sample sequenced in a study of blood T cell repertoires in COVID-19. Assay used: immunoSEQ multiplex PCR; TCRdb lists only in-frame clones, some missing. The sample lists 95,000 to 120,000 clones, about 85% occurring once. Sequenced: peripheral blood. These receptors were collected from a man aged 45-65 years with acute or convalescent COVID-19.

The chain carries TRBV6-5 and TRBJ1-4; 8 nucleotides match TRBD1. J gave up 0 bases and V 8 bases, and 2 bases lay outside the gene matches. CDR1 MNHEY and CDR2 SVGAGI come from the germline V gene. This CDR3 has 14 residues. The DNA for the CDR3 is TGTGCCAGCGGACAGGGCCCAACTAATGAAAAACTGTTTTTT. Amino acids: CASGQGPTNEKLFF.

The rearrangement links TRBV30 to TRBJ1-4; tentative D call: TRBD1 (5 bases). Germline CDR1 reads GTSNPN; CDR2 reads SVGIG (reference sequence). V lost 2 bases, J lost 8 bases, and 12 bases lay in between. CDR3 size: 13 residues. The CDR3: CAWSLRQWEKLFF. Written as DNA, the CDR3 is TGTGCCTGGAGTTTACGACAGTGGGAAAAACTGTTTTTT.

The CDR3 is CASSQVEVRANTEAFF. In DNA form, the CDR3 reads TGTGCCAGCAGCCAAGTAGAGGTCCGCGCCAACACTGAAGCTTTCTTT. V is TRBV3-1 (or the pseudogene TRBV3-2) and J is TRBJ1-1; D is uncertain. Germline values: CDR1 LGHDT, CDR2 YNNKEL (reference sequence). CDR3 length: 16 residues. V dropped 1 base and J dropped 2 bases, with 14 bases sitting between them.

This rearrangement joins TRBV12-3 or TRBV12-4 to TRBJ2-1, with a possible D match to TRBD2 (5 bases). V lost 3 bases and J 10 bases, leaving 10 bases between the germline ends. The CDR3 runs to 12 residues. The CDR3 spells CASSFGVREQFF. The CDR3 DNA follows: TGTGCCAGCAGTTTCGGGGTTAGGGAGCAGTTCTTC.

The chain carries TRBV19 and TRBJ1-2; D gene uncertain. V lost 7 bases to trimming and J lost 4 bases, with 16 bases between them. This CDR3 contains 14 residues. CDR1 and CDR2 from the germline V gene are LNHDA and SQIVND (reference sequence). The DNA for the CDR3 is TGTGCCAGTACCCGTGACGGCGGAGCCTATGGCTACACCTTC. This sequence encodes CASTRDGGAYGYTF.

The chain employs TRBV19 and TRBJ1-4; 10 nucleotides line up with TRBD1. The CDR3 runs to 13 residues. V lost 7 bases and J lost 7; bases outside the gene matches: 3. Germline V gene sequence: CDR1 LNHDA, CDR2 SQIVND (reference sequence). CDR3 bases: TGTGCCAGTAACCGGGACAGGGGTGAAAAACTGTTTTTT. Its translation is CASNRDRGEKLFF.

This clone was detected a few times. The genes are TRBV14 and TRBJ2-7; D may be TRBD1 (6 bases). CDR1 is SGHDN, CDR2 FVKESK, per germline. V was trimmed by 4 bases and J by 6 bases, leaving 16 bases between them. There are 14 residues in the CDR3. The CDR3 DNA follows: TGTGCCAGCAGCCCTGGCGAAGGCAGGGGCGAGCAGTACTTC. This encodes CASSPGEGRGEQYF.

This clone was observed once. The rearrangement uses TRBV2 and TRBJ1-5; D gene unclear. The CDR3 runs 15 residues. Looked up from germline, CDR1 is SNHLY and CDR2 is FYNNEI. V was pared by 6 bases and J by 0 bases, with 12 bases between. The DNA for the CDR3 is TGTGCCAGCAGACCCGGAGGTAATAGCAATCAGCCCCAGCATTTT. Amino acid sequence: CASRPGGNSNQPQHF.

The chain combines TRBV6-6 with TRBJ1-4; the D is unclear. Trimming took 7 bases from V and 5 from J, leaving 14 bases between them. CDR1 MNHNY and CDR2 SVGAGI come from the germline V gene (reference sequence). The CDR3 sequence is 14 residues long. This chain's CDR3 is CASTAEGRNEKLFF. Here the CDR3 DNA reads TGTGCCAGCACCGCCGAAGGGAGGAATGAAAAACTGTTTTTT.

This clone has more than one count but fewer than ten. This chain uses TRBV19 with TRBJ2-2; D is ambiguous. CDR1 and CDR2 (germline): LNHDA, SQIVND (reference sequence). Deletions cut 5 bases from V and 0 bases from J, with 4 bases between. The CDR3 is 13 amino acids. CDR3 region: CASSSANTGELFF. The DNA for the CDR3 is TGTGCCAGTAGTTCGGCGAACACCGGGGAGCTGTTTTTT.

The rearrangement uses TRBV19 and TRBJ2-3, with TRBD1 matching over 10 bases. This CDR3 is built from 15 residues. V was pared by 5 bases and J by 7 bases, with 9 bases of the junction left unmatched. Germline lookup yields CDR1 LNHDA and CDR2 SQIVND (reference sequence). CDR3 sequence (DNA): TGTGCCAGTAGTGCCCTGGGACAGGGGATACATACGCAGTATTTT. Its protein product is CASSALGQGIHTQYF.

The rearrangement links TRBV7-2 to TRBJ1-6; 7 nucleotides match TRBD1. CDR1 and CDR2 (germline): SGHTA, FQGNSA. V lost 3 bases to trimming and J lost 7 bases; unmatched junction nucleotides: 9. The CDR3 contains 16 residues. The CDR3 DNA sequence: TGTGCCAGCAGCTTCAGACAGACAGGGAGGAATTCACCCCTCCACTTT. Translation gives CASSFRQTGRNSPLHF.

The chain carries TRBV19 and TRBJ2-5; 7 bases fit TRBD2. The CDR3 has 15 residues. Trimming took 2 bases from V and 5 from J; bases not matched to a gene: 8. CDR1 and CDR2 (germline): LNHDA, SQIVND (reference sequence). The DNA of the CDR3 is TGTGCCAGTAGTATATCCGGACGGGAGGACGAGACCCAGTACTTC. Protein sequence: CASSISGREDETQYF. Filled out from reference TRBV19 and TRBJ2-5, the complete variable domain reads DGGITQSPKYLFRKEGQNVTLSCEQNLNHDAMYWYRQDPGQGLRLIYYSQIVNDFQKGDIAEGYSVSREKKESFPLTVTSAQKNPTAFYLCASSISGREDETQYFGPGTRLLVL.

The CDR3 protein is CASSQAGGTVLTF. CDR3 bases: TGTGCCAGCAGCCAAGCCGGGGGGACGGTGCTCACCTTC. V and J are TRBV3-1 (or the pseudogene TRBV3-2) and TRBJ1-2, with a possible D match to TRBD1 (5 bases). Trimming removed 1 base at V and 13 bases at J, with 16 bases between. The CDR3 sequence is 13 residues long. The germline CDR1 and CDR2 sequences are LGHDT and YNNKEL (reference sequence).

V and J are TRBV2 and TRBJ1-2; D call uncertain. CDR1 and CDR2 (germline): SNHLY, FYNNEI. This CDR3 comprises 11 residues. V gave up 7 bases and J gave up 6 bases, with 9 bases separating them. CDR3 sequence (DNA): TGTGCCAGCAATCAGTACCATGGCTACACCTTC. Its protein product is CASNQYHGYTF.

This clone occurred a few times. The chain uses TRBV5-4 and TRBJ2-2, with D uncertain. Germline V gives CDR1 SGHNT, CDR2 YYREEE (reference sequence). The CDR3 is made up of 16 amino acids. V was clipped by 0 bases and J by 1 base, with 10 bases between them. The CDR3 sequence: CASSLAARRNTGELFF. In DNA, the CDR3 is TGTGCCAGCAGCTTGGCCGCCAGGCGGAACACCGGGGAGCTGTTTTTT.